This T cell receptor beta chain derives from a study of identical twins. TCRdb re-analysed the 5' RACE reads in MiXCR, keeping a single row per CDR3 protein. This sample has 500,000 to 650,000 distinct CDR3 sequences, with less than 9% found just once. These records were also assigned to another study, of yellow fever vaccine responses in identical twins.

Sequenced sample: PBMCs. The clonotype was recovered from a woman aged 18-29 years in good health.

CDR3 region: CSVCRLDGELFF. CDR3 sequence (DNA): TGCAGCGTTTGCAGACTGGACGGGGAGCTGTTTTTT. V and J are TRBV29-1 and TRBJ2-2; D unresolved. CDR1 and CDR2 (germline): SQVTM, ANQGSEA. The CDR3 is made up of 12 amino acids. The V and J ends lost 5 bases and 7 bases respectively, with 11 bases between them.